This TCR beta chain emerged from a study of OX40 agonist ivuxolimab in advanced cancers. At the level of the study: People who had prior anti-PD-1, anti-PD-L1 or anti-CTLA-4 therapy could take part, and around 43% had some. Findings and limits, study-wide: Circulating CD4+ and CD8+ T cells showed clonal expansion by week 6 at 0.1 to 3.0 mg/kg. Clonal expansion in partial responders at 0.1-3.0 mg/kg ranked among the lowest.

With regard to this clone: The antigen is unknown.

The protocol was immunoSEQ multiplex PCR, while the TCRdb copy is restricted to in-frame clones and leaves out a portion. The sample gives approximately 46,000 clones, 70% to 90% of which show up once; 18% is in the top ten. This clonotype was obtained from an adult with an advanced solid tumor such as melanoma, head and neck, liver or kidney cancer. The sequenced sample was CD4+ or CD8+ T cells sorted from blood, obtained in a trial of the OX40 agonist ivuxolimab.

CDR3 sequence: CASSSPGPRGDEQYF. In DNA, the CDR3 is TGTGCCAGCAGTTCCCCTGGGCCTCGGGGCGACGAGCAGTACTTC. The genes are TRBV27 and TRBJ2-7; possibly TRBD1 or TRBD2 for D (5 bases each). Trimming removed 4 bases at V and 5 bases at J, with 18 bases between. This CDR3 comprises 15 residues. CDR1 and CDR2 from the germline V gene are MNHEY and SMNVEV (reference sequence).